These 4 T cell receptor beta chains came from one sample sequenced in a study of T cell repertoires in cytomegalovirus infection. MiXCR, applied by TCRdb to the reads, yields one record per CDR3 protein. The sample shows 350,000 to 500,000 distinct CDR3 sequences, roughly 31% of them seen only once. The sample taken for sequencing was PBMCs. Source of these receptors: a human donor in good health (CMV status not recorded). Some clones in this sample may be carry-over from other donors' samples.

Comments on this clonotype: The junction and the germline gene differ at one end; a read error may be behind it. The CDR3 reads CASSLDSGENTGEMFW. The CDR3 DNA reads TGTGCCAGCAGCTTAGACAGCGGAGAAAACACCGGGGAGATGTTTTGG. The chain is built from TRBV7-8 and TRBJ2-2; a weak D match, TRBD2 (5 bases). Looked up from germline, CDR1 is SGHVS and CDR2 is FQNEAQ. This CDR3 spans 16 amino acids.

This chain links TRBV18 with TRBJ2-1; 9 nucleotides align to TRBD2. The CDR3 is 16 amino acids. The junction had 11 bases not matched to a gene; V was cut back by 3 bases and J by 8 bases. CDR1 and CDR2 (germline): KGHSH, LQKENI. The chain's CDR3 is CASSPSFAGGPYEQFF. The DNA for the CDR3 is TGTGCCAGCTCACCTTCTTTCGCGGGGGGGCCCTATGAGCAGTTCTTC.

This clonotype was recorded at least ten times. The V call is TRBV7-2, the J call TRBJ1-3, with D possibly matching TRBD1 (5 bases). Trimming took off 2 bases at V and 6 bases at J, with 14 bases between the two ends. The CDR3 sequence is 15 residues long. The germline CDR1 and CDR2 sequences are SGHTA and FQGNSA. The CDR3 nucleotides read TGTGCCAGCAGCTTAACGGGGACTCTTCAAAACACCATATATTTT. Translation: CASSLTGTLQNTIYF. The complete variable domain, with remaining parts taken from reference TRBV7-2 and TRBJ1-3, reads GAGVSQSPSNKVTEKGKDVELRCDPISGHTALYWYRQSLGQGLEFLIYFQGNSAPDKSGLPSDRFSAERTGGSVSTLTIQRTQQEDSAVYLCASSLTGTLQNTIYFGEGSWLTVV.

The chain carries TRBV7-9 and TRBJ1-1; maybe TRBD1 (5 bases). V lost 6 bases to trimming and J lost 2 bases, with 16 bases between them. CDR3 size: 15 residues. In germline, CDR1 is SEHNR, CDR2 FQNEAQ (reference sequence). The CDR3 bases are TGTGCCAGCAGACCGCGGGGGGTCCCTAACACTGAAGCTTTCTTT. Translated: CASRPRGVPNTEAFF.